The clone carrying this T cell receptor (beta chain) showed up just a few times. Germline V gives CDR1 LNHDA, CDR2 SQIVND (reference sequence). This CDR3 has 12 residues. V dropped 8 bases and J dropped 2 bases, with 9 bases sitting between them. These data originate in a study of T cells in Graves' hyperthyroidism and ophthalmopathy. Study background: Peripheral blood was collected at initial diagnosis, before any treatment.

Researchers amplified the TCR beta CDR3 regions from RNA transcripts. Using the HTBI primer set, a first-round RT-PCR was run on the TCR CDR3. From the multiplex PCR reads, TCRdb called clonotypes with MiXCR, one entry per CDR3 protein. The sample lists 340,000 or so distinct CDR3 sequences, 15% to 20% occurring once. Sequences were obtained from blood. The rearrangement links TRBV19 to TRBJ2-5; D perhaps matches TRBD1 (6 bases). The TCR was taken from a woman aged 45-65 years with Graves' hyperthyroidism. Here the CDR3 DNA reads TGTGCCAGTGGGGGCATGCAAGAGACCCAGTACTTC. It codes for CASGGMQETQYF.